These T cell receptor beta chains were read from a single sample in a study of cytomegalovirus exposure and HLA in healthy donors. Produced via immunoSEQ multiplex PCR; TCRdb's table is partial and in-frame only. The data hold just over 150,000 clones, with around 84% observed a single time. Material: PBMCs. The receptor set was obtained from a woman aged 18-29 years in good health and CMV-seronegative. CDR3s include the opening cysteine and the closing phenylalanine or tryptophan. Fields, in order: clone size, D gene, V gene, J gene, CDR3 protein, CDR3 DNA. The D gene is left open where the match is weak. Not all rows give a size; the values are once, few, many and, for expanded clones, a class.

clone_size: -; d_call: TRBD1; v_call: TRBV7-8; j_call: TRBJ2-7; cdr3_aa: CASSPGTGSYEQYF; cdr3_nt: TGTGCCAGCAGTCCTGGGACAGGGTCCTACGAGCAGTACTTC
clone_size: -; d_call: -; v_call: TRBV2; j_call: TRBJ1-1; cdr3_aa: CAGRQMNTEAFF; cdr3_nt: TGTGCCGGCAGACAGATGAACACTGAAGCTTTCTTT
clone_size: -; d_call: TRBD1; v_call: TRBV4-2; j_call: TRBJ1-2; cdr3_aa: CASSSLDRGSRGYTF; cdr3_nt: TGTGCCAGCAGCTCCCTGGACAGGGGGTCAAGGGGCTACACCTTC
clone_size: -; d_call: -; v_call: TRBV11-3; j_call: TRBJ2-3; cdr3_aa: CASSLGGQGPQADTQYF; cdr3_nt: TGTGCCAGCAGCTTAGGGGGGCAGGGGCCCCAGGCAGATACGCAGTATTTT
clone_size: -; d_call: -; v_call: TRBV9; j_call: TRBJ2-7; cdr3_aa: CASSVDSSYEQYF; cdr3_nt: TGTGCCAGCAGCGTAGACAGCTCCTACGAGCAGTACTTC
clone_size: -; d_call: -; v_call: TRBV11-2; j_call: TRBJ2-1; cdr3_aa: CASSYRWGDRDEQFF; cdr3_nt: TGTGCCAGCAGTTATCGTTGGGGAGATAGGGATGAGCAGTTCTTC
clone_size: -; d_call: -; v_call: TRBV28; j_call: TRBJ1-2; cdr3_aa: CASSLVLQYGYTF; cdr3_nt: TGTGCCAGCAGTTTAGTTTTACAGTATGGCTACACCTTC
clone_size: -; d_call: -; v_call: TRBV28; j_call: TRBJ1-2; cdr3_aa: CASSYTGANYGYTF; cdr3_nt: TGTGCCAGCAGTTACACCGGAGCTAACTATGGCTACACCTTC
clone_size: -; d_call: -; v_call: TRBV5-1; j_call: TRBJ1-5; cdr3_aa: CASSLGSGDQPQHF; cdr3_nt: TGCGCCAGCAGCTTGGGGTCAGGGGATCAGCCCCAGCATTTT
clone_size: -; d_call: -; v_call: TRBV30; j_call: TRBJ1-2; cdr3_aa: CAWTPGTGYGYTF; cdr3_nt: TGTGCCTGGACACCAGGGACTGGCTATGGCTACACCTTC
clone_size: -; d_call: -; v_call: TRBV28; j_call: TRBJ1-6; cdr3_aa: CASSSSGGVGSPLHF; cdr3_nt: TGTGCCAGCAGTAGTAGCGGGGGAGTAGGTTCACCCCTCCACTTT
clone_size: -; d_call: TRBD1; v_call: TRBV7-8; j_call: TRBJ2-2; cdr3_aa: CASSTSAGDRGEAGELFF; cdr3_nt: TGTGCCAGCAGCACTAGCGCGGGGGACAGGGGGGAAGCCGGGGAGCTGTTTTTT
clone_size: -; d_call: -; v_call: TRBV7-9; j_call: TRBJ2-1; cdr3_aa: CASSGGRVRVDEQFF; cdr3_nt: TGTGCCAGCAGCGGGGGCAGGGTGAGGGTCGATGAGCAGTTCTTC
clone_size: -; d_call: TRBD1; v_call: TRBV5-4; j_call: TRBJ2-7; cdr3_aa: CASSPPGQGYEQYF; cdr3_nt: TGTGCCAGCAGCCCACCGGGACAGGGCTACGAGCAGTACTTC
clone_size: -; d_call: -; v_call: TRBV20-1; j_call: TRBJ2-1; cdr3_aa: CSASMNEQFF; cdr3_nt: TGCAGTGCTAGTATGAATGAGCAGTTCTTC
clone_size: -; d_call: TRBD1; v_call: TRBV19; j_call: TRBJ2-7; cdr3_aa: CASSPLGGQGSEQYF; cdr3_nt: TGTGCCAGTTCTCCCCTCGGGGGACAGGGTTCCGAGCAGTACTTC
clone_size: -; d_call: TRBD1; v_call: TRBV6-5; j_call: TRBJ2-5; cdr3_aa: CASSPPGTGVATQYF; cdr3_nt: TGTGCCAGCAGTCCCCCCGGGACAGGGGTGGCGACCCAGTACTTC
clone_size: -; d_call: -; v_call: TRBV5-1; j_call: TRBJ1-2; cdr3_aa: CASTRRGPGGYGYTF; cdr3_nt: TGCGCCAGCACCCGACGAGGCCCCGGTGGCTATGGCTACACCTTC
clone_size: -; d_call: TRBD2; v_call: TRBV28; j_call: TRBJ2-1; cdr3_aa: CASSLLAGDQDEQFF; cdr3_nt: TGTGCCAGCAGTTTACTAGCGGGAGATCAGGATGAGCAGTTCTTC
clone_size: -; d_call: -; v_call: TRBV6-1; j_call: TRBJ1-1; cdr3_aa: CASSDIEGRWTEAFF; cdr3_nt: TGTGCCAGCAGCGACATTGAGGGGAGGTGGACTGAAGCTTTCTTT
clone_size: once; d_call: -; v_call: TRBV7-3; j_call: TRBJ2-1; cdr3_aa: CASSSLGGDDEQFF; cdr3_nt: TGTGCCAGCAGCTCTCTCGGCGGGGATGATGAGCAGTTCTTC
clone_size: -; d_call: TRBD2; v_call: TRBV30; j_call: TRBJ2-5; cdr3_aa: CAWSVPGGGFQETQYF; cdr3_nt: TGTGCCTGGAGTGTACCAGGCGGGGGGTTCCAAGAGACCCAGTACTTC
clone_size: -; d_call: -; v_call: TRBV27; j_call: TRBJ2-7; cdr3_aa: CASSTFRESSEQYF; cdr3_nt: TGTGCCAGCAGTACATTCCGGGAGTCGAGCGAGCAGTACTTC
clone_size: -; d_call: -; v_call: TRBV12-2; j_call: TRBJ2-7; cdr3_aa: CASRLGGRMVCEQYF; cdr3_nt: TGTGCAAGTCGCTTAGGAGGCAGAATGGTGTGCGAGCAGTACTTC
clone_size: once; d_call: TRBD2; v_call: TRBV28; j_call: TRBJ2-1; cdr3_aa: CASSLPSWSSGRAPPYNEQFF; cdr3_nt: TGTGCCAGCAGTTTACCCTCCTGGTCGAGCGGGAGGGCCCCGCCCTACAATGAGCAGTTCTTC
clone_size: -; d_call: -; v_call: TRBV7-8; j_call: TRBJ2-2; cdr3_aa: CASSLDLTGELFF; cdr3_nt: TGTGCCAGCAGCTTAGATCTGACCGGGGAGCTGTTTTTT
clone_size: -; d_call: -; v_call: TRBV28; j_call: TRBJ1-4; cdr3_aa: CASSPSANEKLFF; cdr3_nt: TGTGCCAGCAGTCCCTCGGCTAATGAAAAACTGTTTTTT
clone_size: -; d_call: TRBD2; v_call: TRBV6-4; j_call: TRBJ2-1; cdr3_aa: CASRNGAAGALFF; cdr3_nt: TGTGCCAGCCGGAACGGGGCAGCGGGGGCTTTATTCTTC
clone_size: -; d_call: -; v_call: TRBV18; j_call: TRBJ1-6; cdr3_aa: CASSPGGGSPLHF; cdr3_nt: TGTGCCAGCTCTCCGGGGGGTGGCTCACCCCTCCACTTT
clone_size: -; d_call: TRBD1; v_call: TRBV2; j_call: TRBJ1-5; cdr3_aa: CAGGAGQENQPQHF; cdr3_nt: TGTGCCGGAGGAGCGGGACAGGAAAATCAGCCCCAGCATTTT
clone_size: -; d_call: -; v_call: TRBV2; j_call: TRBJ2-7; cdr3_aa: CASVRIGGTYEQYF; cdr3_nt: TGTGCCAGTGTCCGCATCGGGGGAACCTACGAGCAGTACTTC
clone_size: few; d_call: TRBD2; v_call: TRBV7-9; j_call: TRBJ2-5; cdr3_aa: CASSLRGGLQETQYF; cdr3_nt: TGTGCCAGCAGCTTGCGGGGGGGCCTCCAGGAGACCCAGTACTTC
clone_size: -; d_call: TRBD2; v_call: TRBV30; j_call: TRBJ2-7; cdr3_aa: CAWSVTGGASYEQYF; cdr3_nt: TGTGCCTGGAGTGTAACGGGAGGGGCCTCCTACGAGCAGTACTTC
clone_size: -; d_call: -; v_call: TRBV6-5; j_call: TRBJ2-7; cdr3_aa: CASSYGSEQYF; cdr3_nt: TGTGCCAGCAGTTACGGGAGCGAGCAGTACTTC
clone_size: -; d_call: TRBD1; v_call: TRBV4-1; j_call: TRBJ1-4; cdr3_aa: CASSPTDRSDEKLFF; cdr3_nt: TGCGCCAGCAGCCCCACGGACAGGTCGGATGAAAAACTGTTTTTT
clone_size: -; d_call: -; v_call: TRBV11-2; j_call: TRBJ2-7; cdr3_aa: CASSLRPNGYYEQYF; cdr3_nt: TGTGCCAGCAGCTTACGCCCCAATGGGTACTACGAGCAGTACTTC
clone_size: -; d_call: TRBD2; v_call: TRBV28; j_call: TRBJ2-3; cdr3_aa: CASAGLAGGTDTQYF; cdr3_nt: TGTGCCAGCGCGGGGCTAGCGGGAGGGACAGATACGCAGTATTTT
clone_size: few; d_call: -; v_call: TRBV27; j_call: TRBJ1-5; cdr3_aa: CASTARLTTTNQPQHF; cdr3_nt: TGTGCCAGCACCGCCCGGCTTACTACGACCAATCAGCCCCAGCATTTT
clone_size: -; d_call: TRBD1; v_call: TRBV28; j_call: TRBJ1-2; cdr3_aa: CASRQGASSGYTF; cdr3_nt: TGTGCCAGCAGACAGGGGGCGAGTTCGGGCTACACCTTC
clone_size: -; d_call: TRBD1; v_call: TRBV11-2; j_call: TRBJ1-4; cdr3_aa: CASSYGQGNEKLFF; cdr3_nt: TGTGCCAGCAGCTATGGACAGGGTAATGAAAAACTGTTTTTT
clone_size: -; d_call: TRBD2; v_call: TRBV28; j_call: TRBJ2-1; cdr3_aa: CASSLNGLARNEQFF; cdr3_nt: TGTGCCAGCAGTTTAAACGGACTAGCCCGCAATGAGCAGTTCTTC
clone_size: -; d_call: -; v_call: TRBV7-2; j_call: TRBJ1-5; cdr3_aa: CASSLAADGRQPQHF; cdr3_nt: TGTGCCAGCAGCTTAGCCGCAGATGGGAGGCAGCCCCAGCATTTT
clone_size: -; d_call: TRBD1; v_call: TRBV9; j_call: TRBJ2-3; cdr3_aa: CASSAIRGTSTDTQYF; cdr3_nt: TGTGCCAGCAGCGCGATCAGGGGGACGAGCACAGATACGCAGTATTTT
clone_size: -; d_call: TRBD2; v_call: TRBV6-4; j_call: TRBJ2-3; cdr3_aa: CASSELAGGPDTQYF; cdr3_nt: TGTGCCAGCAGTGAACTAGCGGGAGGTCCAGATACGCAGTATTTT
clone_size: -; d_call: -; v_call: TRBV4-1; j_call: TRBJ2-5; cdr3_aa: CASRRRRTEQETQYF; cdr3_nt: TGCGCCAGCAGGCGAAGGAGGACAGAACAAGAGACCCAGTACTTC
clone_size: -; d_call: -; v_call: TRBV15; j_call: TRBJ2-1; cdr3_aa: CATSRDLLAGVSHEQFF; cdr3_nt: TGTGCCACCAGCAGAGATCTTCTAGCAGGGGTTTCGCATGAGCAGTTCTTC
clone_size: -; d_call: -; v_call: TRBV13; j_call: TRBJ2-7; cdr3_aa: CASTLGAGSSYEQYF; cdr3_nt: TGTGCCAGCACCTTAGGAGCAGGGTCCTCCTACGAGCAGTACTTC
clone_size: -; d_call: TRBD1; v_call: TRBV27; j_call: TRBJ2-7; cdr3_aa: CASPLGINRGEVYEQYF; cdr3_nt: TGTGCCAGCCCATTGGGGATAAACAGGGGGGAAGTCTACGAGCAGTACTTC
clone_size: -; d_call: -; v_call: TRBV6-1; j_call: TRBJ2-4; cdr3_aa: CASSEVGNIQYF; cdr3_nt: TGTGCCAGCAGTGAAGTCGGAAACATTCAGTACTTC
clone_size: -; d_call: -; v_call: TRBV19; j_call: TRBJ1-2; cdr3_aa: CASRRDQGGYGYTF; cdr3_nt: TGTGCCAGTAGGCGGGACCAGGGTGGGTATGGCTACACCTTC